These 8 T cell receptor beta chains came from one sample sequenced in a study of cytomegalovirus exposure and HLA in healthy donors. The PCR contained 60 Vbeta and 13 Jbeta primers. Libraries were prepared by immunoSEQ multiplex PCR; TCRdb keeps only in-frame clonotypes and omits some of them. The table shows 55,000 to 70,000 clones, with around 86% occurring only once. Sequencing was carried out using PBMCs. Receptor source: a woman aged 25 to 39 in good health and CMV-seronegative.

V usage is TRBV19 and J usage is TRBJ2-1; D remains unclear. The ends were cut back, 5 bases at V and 5 bases at J, with 10 bases in the middle. CDR1 is LNHDA, CDR2 SQIVND, per germline (reference sequence). This CDR3 comprises 13 residues. CDR3 region: CASSPAANNEQFF. In nucleotides, the CDR3 is TGTGCCAGTAGTCCCGCGGCGAACAATGAGCAGTTCTTC.

This clone came up a few times. V gene TRBV6-5 combines with J gene TRBJ2-7, with a possible D match to TRBD2 (5 bases). CDR1 and CDR2 from the germline V gene are MNHEY and SVGAGI. This CDR3 spans 15 amino acids. Trimming took off 4 bases at V and 2 bases at J, with 15 bases between the two ends. In DNA form, the CDR3 reads TGTGCCAGCAGTTCTATGCCGAGGGTCCCCTACGAGCAGTACTTC. It encodes CASSSMPRVPYEQYF.

CDR3 sequence: CASRRTGGFQPQHF. In DNA form, the CDR3 reads TGTGCCAGCCGACGGACAGGGGGCTTTCAGCCCCAGCATTTT. The J gene is TRBJ1-5, the V gene TRBV2; 11 nucleotides match TRBD1. CDR3 size: 14 residues. Germline CDR1 is SNHLY and CDR2 is FYNNEI. The trim removed 8 bases at V and 6 bases at J, leaving 6 bases unmatched.

The genes are TRBV6-6 and TRBJ2-2; the match to TRBD1 covers 8 bases. This CDR3 is 15 amino acids long. V lost 5 bases to trimming and J lost 3 bases; unmatched junction nucleotides: 5. Germline CDR1 is MNHNY and CDR2 is SVGAGI (reference sequence). CDR3 region: CASSRQGSHTGELFF. DNA for the CDR3: TGTGCCAGCAGTCGACAGGGGTCGCACACCGGGGAGCTGTTTTTT.

DNA of the CDR3: TGTGCCAGCAGCACAACAGGGGCAGTCGGCTACACCTTC. Its protein is CASSTTGAVGYTF. The rearrangement links TRBV7-2 to TRBJ1-2; TRBD1 agrees at 7 bases. This CDR3 has 13 residues. Germline V gene lookup returns CDR1 SGHTA and CDR2 FQGNSA. With V trimmed by 5 bases and J by 8 bases, 8 bases remained unmatched.

The CDR3 coding sequence is TGTGCCAGCAGTAAAGACAGGGGCGAGCAGTACTTC. It specifies CASSKDRGEQYF. The genes are TRBV6-6 and TRBJ2-7; 8 bases agree with TRBD1. The CDR3 totals 12 residues. Germline V gene lookup returns CDR1 MNHNY and CDR2 SVGAGI (reference sequence). V gave up 5 bases and J gave up 6 bases; unmatched junction bases: 3.

This clone was observed a handful of times. V gene TRBV5-4 combines with J gene TRBJ2-3, with 16 bases lining up with TRBD2. Trimming took 3 bases from V and 2 from J; bases not matched to a gene: 6. This CDR3 is built from 18 residues. Germline-derived CDR1 and CDR2 are SGHNT and YYREEE (reference sequence). CDR3 residues: CASSSGLAGGGFTDTQYF. CDR3 bases: TGTGCCAGCAGCTCGGGACTAGCGGGAGGGGGGTTCACAGATACGCAGTATTTT.

This clone has only a few counts. The chain combines TRBV6-6 with TRBJ1-1; possible D gene TRBD1, 5 bases. Looked up from germline, CDR1 is MNHNY and CDR2 is SVGAGI (reference sequence). V shed 2 bases and J shed 6 bases, with 13 bases lying between them. The CDR3 spans 14 residues. CDR3 in amino acids: CASSYLPGVAEAFF. The CDR3, as DNA: TGTGCCAGCAGTTACCTACCGGGGGTTGCTGAAGCTTTCTTT.